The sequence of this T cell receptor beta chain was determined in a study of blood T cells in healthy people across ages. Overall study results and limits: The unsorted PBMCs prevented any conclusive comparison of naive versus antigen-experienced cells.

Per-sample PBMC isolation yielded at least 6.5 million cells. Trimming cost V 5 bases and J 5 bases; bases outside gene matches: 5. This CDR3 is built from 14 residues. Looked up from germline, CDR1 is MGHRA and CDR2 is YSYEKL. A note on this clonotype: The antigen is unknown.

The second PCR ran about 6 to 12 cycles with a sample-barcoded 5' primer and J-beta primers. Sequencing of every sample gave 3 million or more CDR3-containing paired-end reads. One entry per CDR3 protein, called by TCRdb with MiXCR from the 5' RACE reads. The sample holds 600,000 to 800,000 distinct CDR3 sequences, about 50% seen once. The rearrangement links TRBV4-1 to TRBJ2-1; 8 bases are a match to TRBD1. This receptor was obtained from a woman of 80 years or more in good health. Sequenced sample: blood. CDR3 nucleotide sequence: TGCGCCAGCAGCTTCCGGACAGGGAACAATGAGCAGTTCTTC. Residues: CASSFRTGNNEQFF.